This T cell receptor (beta chain) was captured in a study of blood T cell repertoires in COVID-19. Using immunoSEQ multiplex PCR, the repertoire was profiled, and TCRdb retains in-frame clones only, with some absent. The sample lists more than 200,000 clones, about 88% occurring once. The CDR3 has 11 amino acids. CDR1 is SGHTS and CDR2 is YDEGEE in the germline V gene. Trimming took 1 base from V and 15 from J, leaving 11 bases between them. The V call is TRBV5-8, the J call TRBJ2-1, with D perhaps TRBD2 (5 bases). This receptor was taken from a woman aged 60-75 years with acute or convalescent COVID-19. Source material: peripheral blood. CDR3 DNA: TGTGCCAGCAGCTTGCCACTAGTTAGGTTCTTC. It encodes CASSLPLVRFF.